These 17 T cell receptor beta chains originate from one sample sequenced in a study of response to subunit inactivated influenza vaccine. TCRdb passed the RT-PCR reads through MiXCR, listing each CDR3 protein once. Of approximately 520,000 distinct CDR3 sequences listed, about 25% are singletons. Material: CD4+ T cells sorted from PBMCs, obtained about 5 days after vaccination. These receptors originate from a man aged 50 to 59 who received an inactivated influenza vaccine.

This sequence joins TRBV28 and TRBJ2-7; tentatively, D is TRBD1 (5 bases). Germline-derived CDR1 and CDR2 are MDHEN and SYDVKM. This CDR3 region has 14 residues. V was cut by 6 bases and J by 0 bases, with 12 bases left in between. Here the CDR3 DNA reads TGTGCCAGCAGCCCCCAGGGAAACTCCTACGAGCAGTACTTC. Translated: CASSPQGNSYEQYF.

The chain is built from TRBV5-1 and TRBJ2-1, with 7 bases lining up with TRBD2. The CDR3 is 16 residues long. J was trimmed by 4 bases and V by 0 bases; bases with no gene match: 7. CDR1 is SGHRS and CDR2 is YFSETQ in the germline V gene. This chain's CDR3 is CASSLATGGGYNEQFF. DNA for the CDR3: TGCGCCAGCAGCTTGGCCACTGGGGGGGGTTACAATGAGCAGTTCTTC.

The rearrangement joins TRBV6-2 or TRBV6-3 to TRBJ2-7; 8 bases align to TRBD2. This CDR3 region has 15 residues. V was pared by 5 bases and J by 7 bases, with 13 bases of the junction left unmatched. Per germline, CDR1 MNHEY and CDR2 SVGEGT. DNA of the CDR3: TGTGCCAGCAGTCAGCCTCCGGGGGGGCCGAGTGAGCAGTACTTC. Its protein is CASSQPPGGPSEQYF.

The chain joins TRBV4-3 to TRBJ1-2; 7 nucleotides line up with TRBD1. V gave up 3 bases and J gave up 6 bases; unmatched junction bases: 7. This CDR3 has 14 residues. Germline-derived CDR1 and CDR2 are LGHNA and YSLEER. The CDR3 region is CASSQPGQPDGYTF. CDR3 DNA sequence: TGCGCCAGCAGCCAGCCGGGACAGCCAGATGGCTACACCTTC.

This clonotype was picked up a small number of times. The rearrangement joins TRBV2 to TRBJ1-2, with D hard to call. V was shortened by 3 bases and J by 7 bases, with 9 bases between the two germline ends. In germline, CDR1 is SNHLY, CDR2 FYNNEI. The CDR3 has 12 residues. In nucleotides, the CDR3 is TGTGCCAGCAGTGATCAAGGAGCTGGCTACACCTTC. Protein sequence: CASSDQGAGYTF.

V usage is TRBV28 and J usage is TRBJ2-7; possible D gene TRBD2, 5 bases. The germline gives CDR1 MDHEN, CDR2 SYDVKM. This CDR3 is built from 12 residues. Trimming removed 10 bases from V and 2 bases from J, with 12 bases in between. The CDR3 spells CATRRIAYEQYF. As DNA, the CDR3 is TGTGCCACCAGGAGGATCGCCTACGAGCAGTACTTC.

In the case of this clonotype: The junction and the germline gene differ at one end; a read error may be behind it. The J gene is TRBJ2-3, the V gene TRBV7-7, with 11 nucleotides matching TRBD2. This CDR3 has 16 amino acids. From germline, CDR1 is SSHAT and CDR2 FNYEAQ (reference sequence). CDR3 amino acids: CASSPIAGGLTDTQYF. DNA for the CDR3: TGTGCTAGCAGCCCAATAGCGGGGGGGCTCACAGATACGCAGTATTTT.

The CDR3 here is CASIEGAIDYNSPLHF. The CDR3 DNA sequence: TGTGCCAGCATCGAGGGGGCCATTGACTATAATTCACCCCTCCACTTT. The V call is TRBV28, the J call TRBJ1-6; TRBD1 matches at 7 bases. V was clipped by 7 bases and J by 3 bases; unmatched bases: 9. The CDR3 totals 16 residues. CDR1 and CDR2 (germline): MDHEN, SYDVKM.

This clonotype was found a few times. The J gene is TRBJ2-1, the V gene TRBV10-2, with TRBD2 matching 8 bases. V was clipped by 8 bases and J by 10 bases; unmatched bases: 13. This CDR3 is 14 amino acids long. Germline V CDR1 and CDR2: WSHSY, SAAADI. The CDR3 DNA sequence: TGCGCCAGCGGAGGCGGGACTAGACGCAGCGAGCAGTTCTTC. Translation: CASGGGTRRSEQFF.

V and J are TRBV6-1 and TRBJ2-7; tentatively, D is TRBD1 (5 bases). Between the trimmed V and J ends, which lost 6 bases and 5 bases, there was a span of 20 bases. The CDR3 sequence is 15 residues long. Per germline, CDR1 MNHNS and CDR2 SASEGT. CDR3 sequence: CASSKRGGFFNEQYF. The CDR3, as DNA: TGTGCCAGCAGCAAAAGGGGCGGATTTTTCAACGAGCAGTACTTC.

This chain joins TRBV3-1 and TRBJ2-1; no clear D. Deletions cut 3 bases from V and 9 bases from J, with 12 bases between. Germline V gene sequence: CDR1 LGHDT, CDR2 YNNKEL (reference sequence). This CDR3 comprises 13 residues. The CDR3 region has the DNA TGTGCCAGCAGCCACCCGCCCAGGTTTGAGCAGTTCTTC. Translated, it gives CASSHPPRFEQFF.

This clonotype is a singleton in its sample. The chain couples TRBV6-1 to TRBJ2-1, with 9 nucleotides matching TRBD2. J was trimmed by 0 bases and V by 6 bases; bases with no gene match: 15. This CDR3 has 19 residues. CDR1 is MNHNS and CDR2 is SASEGT in the germline V gene. As DNA, the CDR3 is TGTGCCAGCAGCCTTAACCGACCCCATAGCGGGAGCTCCTACAATGAGCAGTTCTTC. Protein sequence: CASSLNRPHSGSSYNEQFF.

The gene calls are TRBV7-2 and TRBJ2-4; 7 bases align to TRBD1. CDR1 is SGHTA, CDR2 FQGNSA, per germline. The CDR3 extends over 13 amino acids. J was trimmed by 6 bases and V by 4 bases; bases with no gene match: 3. The CDR3 region is CASSSRQGNIQYF. In DNA form, the CDR3 reads TGTGCCAGCAGCTCTCGACAGGGAAACATTCAGTACTTC.

This clonotype came up many times. V gene TRBV20-1 combines with J gene TRBJ2-7; no clear D. The V and J ends lost 3 bases and 6 bases respectively, with 12 bases between them. The germline gives CDR1 DFQATT, CDR2 SNEGSKA (reference sequence). This CDR3 has 12 residues. The CDR3 here is CSARTILAEQYF. Here the CDR3 DNA reads TGCAGTGCTAGGACCATACTGGCCGAGCAGTACTTC.

This clonotype showed up just a few times. The chain employs TRBV18 and TRBJ2-3; perhaps TRBD1 as D (6 bases). The V end was cut by 3 bases, the J end by 7 bases, with 8 bases between. This CDR3 is 12 amino acids long. Germline V gene lookup returns CDR1 KGHSH and CDR2 LQKENI. The CDR3, as DNA: TGTGCCAGCTCACCGGACAGTCATACGCAGTATTTT. This sequence encodes CASSPDSHTQYF.

This sequence joins TRBV6-5 and TRBJ1-6, with D possibly being TRBD1 (5 bases). CDR3 size: 16 residues. Germline V CDR1 and CDR2: MNHEY, SVGAGI. V lost 2 bases and J lost 9, with 17 bases in between. CDR3 coding DNA: TGTGCCAGCAGTTACGGGGGACTGGGTTGGAGTTCACCCCTCCACTTT. Translation: CASSYGGLGWSSPLHF.

This chain links TRBV29-1 with TRBJ1-5, with 7 bases aligning to TRBD1. Germline CDR1 reads SQVTM; CDR2 reads ANQGSEA. V gave up 4 bases and J gave up 7 bases; unmatched junction bases: 7. This CDR3 comprises 13 residues. Here the CDR3 reads CSVATGVEQPQHF. In nucleotides, the CDR3 is TGCAGCGTTGCCACAGGGGTGGAACAGCCCCAGCATTTT.